This TCR beta chain was sequenced during a study of technical replicates of blood from a handful of donors. The CDR3 spans 15 residues. CDR1 is SGDLS and CDR2 is YYNGEE in the germline V gene. The V segment lost 0 bases and the J segment 2 bases; nucleotides outside the gene matches: 1. Repertoires were generated with immunoSEQ multiplex PCR, while TCRdb's copy carries only in-frame clones and drops some. The sample records 85,000 to 100,000 clones, approximately 94% being singletons. Sequencing input: T cells isolated from PBMCs. V gene TRBV9 combines with J gene TRBJ2-1; 8 bases are shared with TRBD1. The clonotype originates from a human donor in good health. Here the CDR3 DNA reads TGTGCCAGCAGCGTAGGACAGGGGCCCTACAATGAGCAGTTCTTC. This translates into CASSVGQGPYNEQFF.